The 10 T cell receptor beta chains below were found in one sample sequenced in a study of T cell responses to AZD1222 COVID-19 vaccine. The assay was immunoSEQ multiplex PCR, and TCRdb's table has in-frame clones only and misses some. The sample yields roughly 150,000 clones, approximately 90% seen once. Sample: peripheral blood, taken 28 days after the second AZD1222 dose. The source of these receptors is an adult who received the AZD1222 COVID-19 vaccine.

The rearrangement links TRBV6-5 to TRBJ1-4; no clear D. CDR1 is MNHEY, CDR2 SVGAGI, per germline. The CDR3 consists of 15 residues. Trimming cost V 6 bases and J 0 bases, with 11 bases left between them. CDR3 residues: CASSLNAATNEKLFF. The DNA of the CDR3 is TGTGCCAGCAGCCTAAATGCTGCAACTAATGAAAAACTGTTTTTT.

The CDR3 sequence is CANLRQGSAGEQFF. CDR3 sequence (DNA): TGTGCCAACCTTAGACAGGGTTCGGCGGGTGAGCAGTTCTTC. The gene calls are TRBV10-3 and TRBJ2-1; 7 bases are a match to TRBD1. The CDR3 contains 14 residues. CDR1 is ENHRY and CDR2 is SYGVKD in the germline V gene. V trimming: 10 bases; J trimming: 9 bases; junction bases outside the gene matches: 15.

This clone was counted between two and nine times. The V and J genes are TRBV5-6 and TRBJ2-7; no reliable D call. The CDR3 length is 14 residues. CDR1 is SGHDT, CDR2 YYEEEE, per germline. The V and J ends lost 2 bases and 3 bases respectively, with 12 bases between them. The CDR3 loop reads CASSFYDRYYEQYF. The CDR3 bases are TGTGCCAGCAGCTTTTATGACCGATACTACGAGCAGTACTTC.

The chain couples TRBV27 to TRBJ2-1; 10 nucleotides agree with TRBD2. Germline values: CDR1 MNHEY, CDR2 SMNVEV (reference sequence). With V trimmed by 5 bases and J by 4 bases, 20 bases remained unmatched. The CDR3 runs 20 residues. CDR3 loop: CASSLLLRSGGGLGYNEQFF. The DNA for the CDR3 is TGTGCCAGCAGTCTCCTCCTCAGGAGCGGGGGGGGCCTAGGATACAATGAGCAGTTCTTC.

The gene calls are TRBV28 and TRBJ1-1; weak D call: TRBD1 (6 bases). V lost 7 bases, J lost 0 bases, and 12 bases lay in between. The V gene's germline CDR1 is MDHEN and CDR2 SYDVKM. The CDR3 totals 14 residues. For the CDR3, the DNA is TGTGCCAGCACCGCAGACAGGATGAACACTGAAGCTTTCTTT. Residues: CASTADRMNTEAFF.

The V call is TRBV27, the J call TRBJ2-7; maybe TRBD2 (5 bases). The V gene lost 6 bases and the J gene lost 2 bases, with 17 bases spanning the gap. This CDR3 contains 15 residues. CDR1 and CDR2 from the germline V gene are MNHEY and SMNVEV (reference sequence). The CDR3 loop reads CASSRTGMGTYEQYF. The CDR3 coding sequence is TGTGCCAGCAGCCGGACGGGGATGGGCACCTACGAGCAGTACTTC.

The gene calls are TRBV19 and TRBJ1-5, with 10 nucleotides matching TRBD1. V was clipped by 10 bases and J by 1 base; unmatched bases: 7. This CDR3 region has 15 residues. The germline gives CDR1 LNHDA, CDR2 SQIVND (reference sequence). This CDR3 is CATRDRGWSNQPQHF. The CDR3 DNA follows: TGTGCCACCCGGGACAGGGGATGGAGCAATCAGCCCCAGCATTTT.

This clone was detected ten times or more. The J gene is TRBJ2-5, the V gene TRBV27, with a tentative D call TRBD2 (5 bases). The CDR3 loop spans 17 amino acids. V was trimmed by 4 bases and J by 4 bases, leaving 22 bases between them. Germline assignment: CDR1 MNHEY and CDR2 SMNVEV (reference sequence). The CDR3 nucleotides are TGTGCCAGCAGTTCCCCCGCGACCGATCTAGCCGCAGAGACCCAGTACTTC. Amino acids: CASSSPATDLAAETQYF.

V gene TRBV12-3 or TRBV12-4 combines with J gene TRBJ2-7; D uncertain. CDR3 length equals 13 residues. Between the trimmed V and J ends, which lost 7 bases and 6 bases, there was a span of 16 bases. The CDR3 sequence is CASTLGSYGEQYF. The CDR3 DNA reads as TGTGCCAGCACCCTAGGCAGCTACGGCGAGCAGTACTTC.

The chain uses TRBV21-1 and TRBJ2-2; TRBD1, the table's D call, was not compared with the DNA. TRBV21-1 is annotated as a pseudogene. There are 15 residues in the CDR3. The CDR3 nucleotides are TGTGCCAGCAGCATGGGACAGGGGGTTATCGGGGAGCTGTTTTTT. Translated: CASSMGQGVIGELFF.